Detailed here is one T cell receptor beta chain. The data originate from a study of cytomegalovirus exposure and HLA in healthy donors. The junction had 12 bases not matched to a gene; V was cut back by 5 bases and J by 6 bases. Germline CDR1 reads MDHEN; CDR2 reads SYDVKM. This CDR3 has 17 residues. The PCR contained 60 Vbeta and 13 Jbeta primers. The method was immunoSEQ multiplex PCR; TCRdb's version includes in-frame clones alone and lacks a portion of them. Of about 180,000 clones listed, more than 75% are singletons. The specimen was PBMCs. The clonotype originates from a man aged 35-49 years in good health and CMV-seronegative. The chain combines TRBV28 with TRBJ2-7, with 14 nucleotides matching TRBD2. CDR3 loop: CASSLQSRTSGRREQYF. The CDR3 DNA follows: TGTGCCAGCAGTCTCCAATCCCGGACTAGCGGGAGGCGCGAGCAGTACTTC.